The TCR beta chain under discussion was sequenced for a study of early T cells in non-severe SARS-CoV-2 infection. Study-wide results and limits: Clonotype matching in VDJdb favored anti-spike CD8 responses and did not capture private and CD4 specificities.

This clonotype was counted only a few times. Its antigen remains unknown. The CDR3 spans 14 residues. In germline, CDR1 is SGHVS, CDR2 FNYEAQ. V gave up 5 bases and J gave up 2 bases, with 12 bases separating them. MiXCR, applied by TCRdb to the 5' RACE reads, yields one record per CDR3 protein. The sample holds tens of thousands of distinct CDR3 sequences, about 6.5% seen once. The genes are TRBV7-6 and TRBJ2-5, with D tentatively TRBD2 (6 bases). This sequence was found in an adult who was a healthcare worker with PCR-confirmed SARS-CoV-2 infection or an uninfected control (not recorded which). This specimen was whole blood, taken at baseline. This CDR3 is CASSPRDLQETQYF. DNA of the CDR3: TGTGCCAGCAGCCCACGGGACTTGCAAGAGACCCAGTACTTC.